These 32 T cell receptor beta chains were all obtained from the same sample, sequenced in a study of T cells and copy number aberrations in small-cell lung cancer. Profiling relied on immunoSEQ multiplex PCR, and the TCRdb table lists in-frame clones only, not all of them. The table shows 7,500 or so clones, with roughly four fifths occurring only once. Sequencing was done on a sample of normal tissue next to the tumor. The receptors come from a woman in her 50s with small cell lung cancer.

This clone was recorded a few times. The V gene is TRBV5-6, the J gene TRBJ1-2, with 7 bases identical to TRBD1. CDR1 and CDR2 from the germline V gene are SGHDT and YYEEEE. V was clipped by 0 bases and J by 5 bases; unmatched bases: 7. CDR3 length: 15 residues. CDR3 sequence (DNA): TGTGCCAGCAGCTTGGGTCCGACAGGGAAGTATGGCTACACCTTC. Its protein product is CASSLGPTGKYGYTF.

V gene TRBV9 combines with J gene TRBJ2-7; D could derive from TRBD1 or TRBD2 (5 bases each). The CDR3 totals 13 residues. Per germline, CDR1 SGDLS and CDR2 YYNGEE. Trimming pared 4 bases from V and 3 bases from J, leaving 11 bases between. The CDR3 region is CASSPQRGYEQYF. In DNA, the CDR3 is TGTGCCAGCAGCCCCCAGAGGGGCTACGAGCAGTACTTC.

The chain is built from TRBV11-2 and TRBJ2-1; either TRBD1 or TRBD2 may supply D (5 bases each). The V gene lost 4 bases and the J gene lost 0 bases, with 10 bases spanning the gap. From germline, CDR1 is SGHAT and CDR2 FQNNGV. This CDR3 region has 15 residues. The CDR3 sequence: CASSSDGGSYNEQFF. CDR3 DNA sequence: TGTGCCAGCAGCTCCGATGGGGGCTCCTACAATGAGCAGTTCTTC.

V and J are TRBV28 and TRBJ2-7; possibly TRBD1 for D (6 bases). The germline V and J ends were trimmed by 1 base and 3 bases, with 13 bases remaining between them. CDR1 is MDHEN and CDR2 is SYDVKM in the germline V gene. CDR3 length: 15 amino acids. As DNA, the CDR3 is TGTGCCAGCAGTTTATCAGGGGCGAATCTCTACGAGCAGTACTTC. Residues: CASSLSGANLYEQYF. Using reference TRBV28 and TRBJ2-7 for the parts outside the CDR3, the full variable domain is DVKVTQSSRYLVKRTGEKVFLECVQDMDHENMFWYRQDPGLGLRLIYFSYDVKMKEKGDIPEGYSVSREKKERFSLILESASTNQTSMYLCASSLSGANLYEQYFGPGTRLTVT.

The genes are TRBV18 and TRBJ2-2; 8 bases match TRBD2. CDR1 is KGHSH, CDR2 LQKENI, per germline. The J segment lost 1 base and the V segment lost 2 bases, leaving 3 bases of the junction unmatched. This CDR3 is built from 16 residues. The CDR3 DNA reads as TGTGCCAGCTCACCATGGGGACTAGTGAACACCGGGGAGCTGTTTTTT. Its protein product is CASSPWGLVNTGELFF. Based on the CDR3 plus reference TRBV18 and TRBJ2-2, the full variable domain is NAGVMQNPRHLVRRRGQEARLRCSPMKGHSHVYWYRQLPEEGLKFMVYLQKENIIDESGMPKERFSAEFPKEGPSILRIQQVVRGDSAAYFCASSPWGLVNTGELFFGEGSRLTVL.

The chain combines TRBV2 with TRBJ1-1; D ambiguous. V shed 6 bases and J shed 6 bases, with 8 bases lying between them. Germline V gene sequence: CDR1 SNHLY, CDR2 FYNNEI. The CDR3 has 11 amino acids. The CDR3 reads CASSRDAEAFF. In DNA, the CDR3 is TGTGCCAGCAGCCGTGATGCTGAAGCTTTCTTT.

The rearrangement joins TRBV28 to TRBJ1-2; possible D gene TRBD1, 5 bases. Germline V CDR1 and CDR2: MDHEN, SYDVKM. This CDR3 region has 15 residues. V was shortened by 2 bases and J by 6 bases, with 16 bases between the two germline ends. CDR3 bases: TGTGCCAGCAGTTTAGTCGGGGGAGGTGATCATGGCTACACCTTC. It specifies CASSLVGGGDHGYTF.

The chain has TRBV11-3 and TRBJ2-3, with D perhaps TRBD2 (6 bases). The CDR3 spans 15 residues. Germline loops: CDR1 SGHNT, CDR2 YENEEA. V lost 5 bases, J lost 2 bases, and 14 bases lay in between. CDR3 nucleotide sequence: TGTGCCAGCAGCCCCGGTGGAGGGCCCACAGATACGCAGTATTTT. Translating gives CASSPGGGPTDTQYF.

V usage is TRBV30 and J usage is TRBJ1-2; 9 positions match TRBD1. The germline V gene has CDR1 GTSNPN and CDR2 SVGIG (reference sequence). The CDR3 covers 15 residues. V was pared by 1 base and J by 3 bases, with 6 bases of the junction left unmatched. The CDR3 DNA follows: TGTGCCTGGAGTGGGGGGACAGGGAGAGACTATGGCTACACCTTC. Its translation: CAWSGGTGRDYGYTF. Combining the CDR3 with reference TRBV30 and TRBJ1-2 gives the whole variable domain SQTIHQWPATLVQPVGSPLSLECTVEGTSNPNLYWYRQAAGRGLQLLFYSVGIGQISSEVPQNLSASRPQDRQFILSSKKLLLSDSGFYLCAWSGGTGRDYGYTFGSGTRLTVV.

This clone is a singleton in its sample. The chain uses TRBV11-3 and TRBJ1-4; 7 positions agree with TRBD1. CDR3 length: 15 residues. The ends lost 4 bases at V and 4 bases at J; junction bases unmatched: 6. CDR1 is SGHNT, CDR2 YENEEA, per germline. The CDR3: CASSSRQGGNEKLFF. CDR3 coding DNA: TGTGCCAGCAGCTCCAGACAGGGCGGTAATGAAAAACTGTTTTTT.

The V and J genes are TRBV30 and TRBJ2-5, with TRBD1 as a possible D gene (6 bases). The germline V gene has CDR1 GTSNPN and CDR2 SVGIG (reference sequence). Trimming pared 2 bases from V and 2 bases from J, leaving 9 bases between. The CDR3 consists of 13 residues. CDR3 nucleotides: TGTGCCTGGAGTCCAGGGGTACAAGAGACCCAGTACTTC. Residues: CAWSPGVQETQYF.

The chain carries TRBV5-6 and TRBJ2-7, with a weak D call TRBD1 (6 bases). The CDR3 runs 19 residues. Germline V gene sequence: CDR1 SGHDT, CDR2 YYEEEE. V was trimmed by 2 bases and J by 0 bases, leaving 24 bases between them. The DNA for the CDR3 is TGTGCCAGCAGCTTTACAGGGTTAACGGCTAGATCAAGCTCCTACGAGCAGTACTTC. Translation gives CASSFTGLTARSSSYEQYF. Filled out from reference TRBV5-6 and TRBJ2-7, the complete variable domain reads DAGVTQSPTHLIKTRGQQVTLRCSPKSGHDTVSWYQQALGQGPQFIFQYYEEEERQRGNFPDRFSGHQFPNYSSELNVNALLLGDSALYLCASSFTGLTARSSSYEQYFGPGTRLTVT.

V usage is TRBV30 and J usage is TRBJ1-5; D possibly corresponds to TRBD1 (5 bases). CDR3 size: 13 residues. The germline V gene has CDR1 GTSNPN and CDR2 SVGIG (reference sequence). The V end lost 0 bases, the J end lost 7 bases, and 10 bases lay between the germline ends. The CDR3 coding sequence is TGTGCCTGGAGTGTAGGGGCGGAACAGCCCCAGCATTTT. Translating gives CAWSVGAEQPQHF.

A word on this clone: Relative to the germline gene, one junction end is altered; a read error may explain this. V and J are TRBV7-3 and TRBJ2-3, with D tentatively TRBD1 (5 bases). CDR1 is SGHTA, CDR2 FQGTGA, per germline. The CDR3 extends over 15 amino acids. In DNA, the CDR3 is TGTGCCAGCAGCCCGTCGGCGATGATGACAGATACGCAATATTTT. Residues: CASSPSAMMTDTQYF.

The V call is TRBV16, the J call TRBJ1-1; D is undetermined. CDR3 length: 14 amino acids. Germline CDR1 is KGHSY and CDR2 is FQNENV. V shed 5 bases and J shed 6 bases, with 16 bases lying between them. The DNA for the CDR3 is TGTGCCAGCAGCTTCATAATTGGCGGTCCTGAAGCTTTCTTT. As protein: CASSFIIGGPEAFF.

The rearrangement uses TRBV10-1 and TRBJ1-3; D is unresolved. This CDR3 has 16 residues. Per germline, CDR1 WNHNN and CDR2 SYGVQD (reference sequence). Trimming took off 3 bases at V and 0 bases at J, with 12 bases between the two ends. The CDR3, as DNA: TGCGCCAGCAGTGAACCCCAGGTCCCCTCTGGAAACACCATATATTTT. Residues: CASSEPQVPSGNTIYF.

The chain uses TRBV11-2 and TRBJ1-2; D gene ambiguous. CDR1 and CDR2 (germline): SGHAT, FQNNGV. The V gene lost 1 base and the J gene lost 10 bases, with 10 bases spanning the gap. The CDR3 is 12 amino acids. The CDR3 region is CASSLGARLYTF. The CDR3 nucleotides read TGTGCCAGCAGCTTAGGAGCGCGGCTCTACACCTTC.

This clone came up a few times. The chain carries TRBV29-1 and TRBJ2-2; 8 nucleotides align to TRBD2. The CDR3 is made up of 15 amino acids. The germline gives CDR1 SQVTM, CDR2 ANQGSEA. V lost 6 bases, J lost 0 bases, and 6 bases stayed unmatched. The CDR3 sequence is CSVLPAGANTGELFF. CDR3 coding DNA: TGCAGCGTCCTACCAGCGGGAGCGAACACCGGGGAGCTGTTTTTT.

V gene TRBV19 combines with J gene TRBJ1-2; 8 bases agree with TRBD1. Germline V gives CDR1 LNHDA, CDR2 SQIVND (reference sequence). The CDR3 length is 16 residues. V lost 7 bases and J lost 2; bases outside the gene matches: 12. This chain's CDR3 is CASNNRDRMSNYGYTF. The CDR3 bases are TGTGCCAGTAACAATCGGGACAGGATGTCAAACTATGGCTACACCTTC.

The chain joins TRBV7-9 to TRBJ1-2; a possible D gene is TRBD1 (6 bases). The germline V gene encodes CDR1 SEHNR and CDR2 FQNEAQ (reference sequence). Trimming left V 1 base short and J 4 bases short, with 7 bases between. The CDR3 consists of 13 residues. The CDR3 sequence is CASSLGGGYGYTF. CDR3 DNA: TGTGCCAGCAGCTTAGGAGGGGGCTATGGCTACACCTTC. Drawing the rest from reference TRBV7-9 and TRBJ1-2, the complete variable domain is DTGVSQNPRHKITKRGQNVTFRCDPISEHNRLYWYRQTLGQGPEFLTYFQNEAQLEKSRLLSDRFSAERPKGSFSTLEIQRTEQGDSAMYLCASSLGGGYGYTFGSGTRLTVV.

The chain has TRBV7-3 and TRBJ2-3; 9 nucleotides line up with TRBD1. The junction had 9 bases not matched to a gene; V was cut back by 6 bases and J by 2 bases. There are 16 residues in the CDR3. In germline, CDR1 is SGHTA, CDR2 FQGTGA. This CDR3 is CASSYRDRVFTDTQYF. DNA for the CDR3: TGTGCCAGCAGTTACCGGGACAGGGTTTTCACAGATACGCAGTATTTT. Variable domain in full (rest from reference TRBV7-3 and TRBJ2-3): GAGVSQTPSNKVTEKGKYVELRCDPISGHTALYWYRQSLGQGPEFLIYFQGTGAADDSGLPNDRFFAVRPEGSVSTLKIQRTERGDSAVYLCASSYRDRVFTDTQYFGPGTRLTVL.

The chain joins TRBV7-2 to TRBJ1-1; D not certain. The CDR3 length is 15 residues. The V end was cut by 3 bases, the J end by 0 bases, with 11 bases between. CDR1 and CDR2 from the germline V gene are SGHTA and FQGNSA. CDR3 residues: CASSFIRNLNTEAFF. CDR3 nucleotides: TGTGCCAGCAGCTTCATAAGAAATTTGAACACTGAAGCTTTCTTT.

The V call is TRBV19, the J call TRBJ2-1; D perhaps matches TRBD1 (5 bases). Germline values: CDR1 LNHDA, CDR2 SQIVND (reference sequence). Trimming cost V 5 bases and J 6 bases, with 14 bases left between them. CDR3 length: 14 residues. The CDR3 coding sequence is TGTGCCAGTAGTGCCCTGCAGGGTCCCAATGAGCAGTTCTTC. Amino acid sequence: CASSALQGPNEQFF.

This clone was seen once. This chain links TRBV18 with TRBJ2-5; D uncertain. The V end was cut by 3 bases, the J end by 2 bases, with 7 bases between. CDR3 length equals 13 residues. In germline, CDR1 is KGHSH, CDR2 LQKENI. In nucleotides, the CDR3 is TGTGCCAGCTCACCCCTCGGACAAGAGACCCAGTACTTC. Amino acid sequence: CASSPLGQETQYF.

The gene calls are TRBV6-4 and TRBJ2-3, with TRBD2 matching over 9 bases. With V trimmed by 0 bases and J by 3 bases, 4 bases remained unmatched. CDR1 is MRHNA and CDR2 is SNTAGT in the germline V gene. This CDR3 has 16 amino acids. The CDR3 DNA reads TGTGCCAGCAGTGACTCCTCTAGCGGGGCAACAGATACGCAGTATTTT. Amino acid sequence: CASSDSSSGATDTQYF.

In this sample, this clone turned up once. The chain carries TRBV5-1 and TRBJ2-7; 9 bases agree with TRBD1. V shed 0 bases and J 5 bases; nucleotides not matched to a gene: 9. Germline CDR1 SGHRS, CDR2 YFSETQ. The CDR3 spans 16 residues. The CDR3 nucleotides read TGCGCCAGCAGCTTGGCCGGACAGGGGAATAAGGACGAGCAGTACTTC. It codes for CASSLAGQGNKDEQYF.

This chain connects TRBV29-1 to TRBJ1-1; D remains unclear. This CDR3 has 13 amino acids. Germline loops: CDR1 SQVTM, CDR2 ANQGSEA. The germline V and J ends were trimmed by 3 bases and 1 base, with 9 bases remaining between them. The CDR3 nucleotides are TGCAGCGTTGACAACCGGGGGAACACTGAAGCTTTCTTT. This codes for CSVDNRGNTEAFF.

This chain links TRBV7-9 with TRBJ1-1; D might be TRBD1 (5 bases). Germline assignment: CDR1 SEHNR and CDR2 FQNEAQ (reference sequence). The CDR3 covers 14 residues. The ends were cut back, 3 bases at V and 0 bases at J, with 8 bases in the middle. The chain's CDR3 is CASSFRQMNTEAFF. The CDR3 DNA sequence: TGTGCCAGCAGCTTTAGACAGATGAACACTGAAGCTTTCTTT.

Regarding this clone: A read error may produce the germline difference seen at one junction end. The rearrangement uses TRBV29-1 and TRBJ1-3, with D hard to call. The CDR3 has 13 residues. From germline, CDR1 is SQVTM and CDR2 ANQGSEA. CDR3 residues: CSVEGSSENTIYF. CDR3 nucleotides: TGCAGCGTTGAAGGTAGCTCTGAAAACACCATATATTTT.

The chain has TRBV7-3 and TRBJ2-2; tentatively, D is TRBD2 (7 bases). V lost 0 bases and J 0 bases, leaving 20 bases between the germline ends. CDR3 length: 20 amino acids. CDR1 SGHTA and CDR2 FQGTGA come from the germline V gene. CDR3 DNA: TGTGCCAGCAGCTTAACAAGGGGGGTCGGCGGGAGCGCGAACACCGGGGAGCTGTTTTTT. This codes for CASSLTRGVGGSANTGELFF.

The rearrangement uses TRBV7-2 and TRBJ2-7, with D possibly being TRBD1 or TRBD2 (5 bases each). There are 14 residues in the CDR3. Trimming took off 4 bases at V and 4 bases at J, with 14 bases between the two ends. The germline V gene has CDR1 SGHTA and CDR2 FQGNSA. CDR3 sequence reads: CASSSAGTPYEQYF. The CDR3 coding sequence is TGTGCCAGCAGCTCAGCCGGGACGCCATACGAGCAGTACTTC.

As regards this clone: This may stem from a read error, because a much larger clone lies one nucleotide away. The chain couples TRBV5-1 to TRBJ2-7, with 14 positions matching TRBD2. Germline CDR1 SGHRS, CDR2 YFSETQ. Trimming cost V 1 base and J 2 bases; bases outside gene matches: 11. This CDR3 spans 19 amino acids. CDR3 loop: CASSLKAGTSGRATYEQYF. CDR3 in DNA: TGCGCCAGCAGCTTGAAAGCCGGGACTAGCGGGAGAGCAACCTACGAGCAGTACTTC.